This entry describes one T cell receptor (beta chain). Using immunoSEQ multiplex PCR, the repertoire was profiled, and TCRdb retains in-frame clones only, with some absent. The data show fewer than 200,000 clones, about 88% seen once. This sample is drawn from a study of blood T cell repertoires in COVID-19. Germline V gene sequence: CDR1 GTSNPN, CDR2 SVGIG (reference sequence). The CDR3 length is 12 residues. J lost 2 bases, V lost 8 bases, and 1 base had no gene match. The sequence was collected from a man aged 40-49 years with active or convalescent COVID-19. The sequenced material came from peripheral blood. The gene calls are TRBV30 and TRBJ2-2; TRBD2 matches at 8 bases. For the CDR3, the DNA is TGTGCCGCGGGGGGAAACACCGGGGAGCTGTTTTTT. Its translation: CAAGGNTGELFF.